This T cell receptor beta chain was recovered during a study of blood T cell repertoires in COVID-19. This table comes from immunoSEQ multiplex PCR, and its TCRdb copy is limited to in-frame clones, with some not included. The sample holds tens of thousands of clones; 74% are singletons and the top ten take over 25%. The V segment lost 2 bases and the J segment 5 bases; nucleotides outside the gene matches: 2. Germline CDR1 reads LGHNA; CDR2 reads YSLEER. CDR3 length: 13 residues. The chain is built from TRBV4-3 and TRBJ2-5; 7 bases map to TRBD2. The sequence derives from a woman of 80 years or more with acute or convalescent COVID-19. Sample: peripheral blood. The CDR3 sequence is CASSQLGGETQYF. The CDR3 DNA reads as TGCGCCAGCAGCCAACTGGGGGGGGAGACCCAGTACTTC.